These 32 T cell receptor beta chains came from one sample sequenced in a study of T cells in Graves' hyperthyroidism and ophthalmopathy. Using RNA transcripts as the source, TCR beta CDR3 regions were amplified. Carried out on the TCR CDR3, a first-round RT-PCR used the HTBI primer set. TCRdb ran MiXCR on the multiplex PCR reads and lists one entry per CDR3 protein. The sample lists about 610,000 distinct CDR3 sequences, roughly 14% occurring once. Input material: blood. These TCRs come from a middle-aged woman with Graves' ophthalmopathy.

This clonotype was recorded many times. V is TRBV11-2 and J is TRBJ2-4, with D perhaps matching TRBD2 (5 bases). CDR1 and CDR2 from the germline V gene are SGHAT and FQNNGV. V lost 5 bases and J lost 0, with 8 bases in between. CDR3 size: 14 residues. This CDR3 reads CASSKGLAKNIQYF. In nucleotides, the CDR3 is TGTGCCAGCAGCAAAGGACTAGCCAAAAACATTCAGTACTTC.

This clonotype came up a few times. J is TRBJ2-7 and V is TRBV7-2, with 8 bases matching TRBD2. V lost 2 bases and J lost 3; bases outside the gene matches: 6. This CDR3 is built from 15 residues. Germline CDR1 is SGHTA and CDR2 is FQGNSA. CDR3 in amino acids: CASSLYSGMNYEQYF. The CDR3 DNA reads TGTGCCAGCAGCTTATATAGCGGGATGAACTACGAGCAGTACTTC.

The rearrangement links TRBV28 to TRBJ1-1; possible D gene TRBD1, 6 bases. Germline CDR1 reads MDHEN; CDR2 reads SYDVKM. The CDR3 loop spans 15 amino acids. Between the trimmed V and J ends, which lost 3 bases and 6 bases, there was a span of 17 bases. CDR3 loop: CASSFDRGGVAEAFF. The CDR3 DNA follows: TGTGCCAGCAGTTTTGACAGAGGGGGTGTGGCTGAAGCTTTCTTT. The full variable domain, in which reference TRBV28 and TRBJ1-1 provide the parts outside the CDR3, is DVKVTQSSRYLVKRTGEKVFLECVQDMDHENMFWYRQDPGLGLRLIYFSYDVKMKEKGDIPEGYSVSREKKERFSLILESASTNQTSMYLCASSFDRGGVAEAFFGQGTRLTVV.

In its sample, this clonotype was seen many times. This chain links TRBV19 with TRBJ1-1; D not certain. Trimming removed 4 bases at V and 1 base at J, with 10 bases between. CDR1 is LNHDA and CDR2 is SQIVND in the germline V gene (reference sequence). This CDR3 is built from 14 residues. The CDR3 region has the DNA TGTGCCAGTAGTACTGGAATCCCGAACACTGAAGCTTTCTTT. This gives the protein CASSTGIPNTEAFF.

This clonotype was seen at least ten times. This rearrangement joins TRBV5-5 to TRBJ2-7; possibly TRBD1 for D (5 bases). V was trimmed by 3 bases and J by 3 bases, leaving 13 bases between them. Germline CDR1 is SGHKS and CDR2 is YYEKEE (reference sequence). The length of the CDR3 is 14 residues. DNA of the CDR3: TGTGCCAGCAGCTCAATGCTCCAGGGCTACGAGCAGTACTTC. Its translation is CASSSMLQGYEQYF.

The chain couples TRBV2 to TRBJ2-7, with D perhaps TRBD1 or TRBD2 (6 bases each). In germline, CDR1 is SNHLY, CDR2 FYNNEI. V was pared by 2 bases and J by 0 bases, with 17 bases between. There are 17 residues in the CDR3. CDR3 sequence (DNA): TGTGCCAGCAGTGAACCCCCGGGGGCAGCTAGCTCCTACGAGCAGTACTTC. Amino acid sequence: CASSEPPGAASSYEQYF. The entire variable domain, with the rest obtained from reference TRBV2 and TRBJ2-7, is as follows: EPEVTQTPSHQVTQMGQEVILRCVPISNHLYFYWYRQILGQKVEFLVSFYNNEISEKSEIFDDQFSVERPDGSNFTLKIRSTKLEDSAMYFCASSEPPGAASSYEQYFGPGTRLTVT.

As DNA, the CDR3 is TGTGCCAGCAGCCGTTCTCTGGGGGGCCAAGAGACCCAGTACTTC. Its translation is CASSRSLGGQETQYF. This chain joins TRBV11-3 and TRBJ2-5, with a tentative D call TRBD2 (6 bases). This CDR3 contains 15 residues. CDR1 SGHNT and CDR2 YENEEA come from the germline V gene. V lost 5 bases and J lost 1, with 14 bases in between.

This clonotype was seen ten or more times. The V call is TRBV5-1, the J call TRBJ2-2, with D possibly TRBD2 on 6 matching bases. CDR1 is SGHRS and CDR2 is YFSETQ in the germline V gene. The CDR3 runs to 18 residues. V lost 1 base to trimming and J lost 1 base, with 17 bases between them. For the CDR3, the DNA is TGCGCCAGCAGCTTGTCTAAAATAGCGGAGAGGAACACCGGGGAGCTGTTTTTT. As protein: CASSLSKIAERNTGELFF.

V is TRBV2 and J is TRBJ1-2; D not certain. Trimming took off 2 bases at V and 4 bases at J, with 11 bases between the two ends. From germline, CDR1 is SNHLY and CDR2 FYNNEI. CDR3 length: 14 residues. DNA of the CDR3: TGTGCCAGCAGTGAAATCCAGACGTCCTATGGCTACACCTTC. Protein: CASSEIQTSYGYTF.

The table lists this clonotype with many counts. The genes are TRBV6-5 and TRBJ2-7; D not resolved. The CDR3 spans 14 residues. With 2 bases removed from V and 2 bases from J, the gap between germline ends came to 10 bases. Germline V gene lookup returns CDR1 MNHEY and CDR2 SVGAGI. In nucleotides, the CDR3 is TGTGCCAGCAGTTACGGCCCTCCCGCCTACGAGCAGTACTTC. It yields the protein CASSYGPPAYEQYF.

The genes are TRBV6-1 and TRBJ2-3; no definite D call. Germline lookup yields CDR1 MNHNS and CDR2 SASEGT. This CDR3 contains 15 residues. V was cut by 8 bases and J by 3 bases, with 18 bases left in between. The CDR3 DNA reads TGTGCCAGCGGTGCCAGGTGGAGTAGGACAGATACGCAGTATTTT. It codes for CASGARWSRTDTQYF.

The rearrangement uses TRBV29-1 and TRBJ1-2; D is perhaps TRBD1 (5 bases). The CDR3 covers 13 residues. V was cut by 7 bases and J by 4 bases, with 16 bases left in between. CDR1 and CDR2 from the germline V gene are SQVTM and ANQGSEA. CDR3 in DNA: TGCAGCGCCCCGAGCAGGGAGGCCTATGGCTACACCTTC. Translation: CSAPSREAYGYTF.

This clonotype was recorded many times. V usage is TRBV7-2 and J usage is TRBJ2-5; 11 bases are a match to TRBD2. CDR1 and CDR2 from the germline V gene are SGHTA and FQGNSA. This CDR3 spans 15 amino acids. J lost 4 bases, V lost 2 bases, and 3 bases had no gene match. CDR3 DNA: TGTGCCAGCAGCTTACTCGGGACTAGCGGAGAGACCCAGTACTTC. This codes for CASSLLGTSGETQYF.

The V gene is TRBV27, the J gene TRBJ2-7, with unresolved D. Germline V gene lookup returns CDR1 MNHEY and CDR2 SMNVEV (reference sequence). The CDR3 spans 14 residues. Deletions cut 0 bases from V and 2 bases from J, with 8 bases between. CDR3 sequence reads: CASSLSLGPYEQYF. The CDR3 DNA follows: TGTGCCAGCAGTTTATCGTTAGGTCCCTACGAGCAGTACTTC.

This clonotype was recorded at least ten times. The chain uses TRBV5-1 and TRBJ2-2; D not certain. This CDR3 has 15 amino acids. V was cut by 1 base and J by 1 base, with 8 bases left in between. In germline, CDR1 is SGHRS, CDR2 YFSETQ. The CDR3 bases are TGCGCCAGCAGCTTGAGGCCGGGGAACACCGGGGAGCTGTTTTTT. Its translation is CASSLRPGNTGELFF.

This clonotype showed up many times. DNA of the CDR3: TGTGCCAGCAGCCTCTCATATACGCAGTATTTT. Its protein is CASSLSYTQYF. The chain carries TRBV7-2 and TRBJ2-3; D remains ambiguous. V lost 5 bases, J lost 7 bases, and 7 bases lay in between. CDR3 length: 11 residues. Germline V gene lookup returns CDR1 SGHTA and CDR2 FQGNSA.

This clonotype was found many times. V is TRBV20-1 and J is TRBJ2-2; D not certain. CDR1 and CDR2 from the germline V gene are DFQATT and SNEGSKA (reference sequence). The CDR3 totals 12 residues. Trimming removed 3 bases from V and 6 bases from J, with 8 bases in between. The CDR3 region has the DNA TGCAGTGCTAGCTTTCCGGCCGGGGAGCTGTTTTTT. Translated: CSASFPAGELFF.

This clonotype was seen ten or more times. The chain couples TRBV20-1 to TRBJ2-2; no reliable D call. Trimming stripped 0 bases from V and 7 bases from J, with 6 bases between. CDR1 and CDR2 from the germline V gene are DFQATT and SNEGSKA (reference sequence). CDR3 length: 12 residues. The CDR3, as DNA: TGCAGTGCTAGAGATCCTCTCGGGGAGCTGTTTTTT. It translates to CSARDPLGELFF.

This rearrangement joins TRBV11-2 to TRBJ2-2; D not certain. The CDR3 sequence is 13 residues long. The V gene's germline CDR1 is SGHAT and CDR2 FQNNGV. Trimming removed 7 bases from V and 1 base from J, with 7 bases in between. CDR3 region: CASNRENTGELFF. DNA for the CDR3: TGTGCCAGCAACCGCGAGAACACCGGGGAGCTGTTTTTT.

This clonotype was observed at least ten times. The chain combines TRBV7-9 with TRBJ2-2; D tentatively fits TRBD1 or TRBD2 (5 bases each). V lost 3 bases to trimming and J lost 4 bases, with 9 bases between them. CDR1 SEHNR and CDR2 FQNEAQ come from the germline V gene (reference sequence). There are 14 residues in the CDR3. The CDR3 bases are TGTGCCAGCAGCTTGAGGGGTAGCACCGGGGAGCTGTTTTTT. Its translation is CASSLRGSTGELFF. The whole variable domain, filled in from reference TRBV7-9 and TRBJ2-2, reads DTGVSQNPRHKITKRGQNVTFRCDPISEHNRLYWYRQTLGQGPEFLTYFQNEAQLEKSRLLSDRFSAERPKGSFSTLEIQRTEQGDSAMYLCASSLRGSTGELFFGEGSRLTVL.

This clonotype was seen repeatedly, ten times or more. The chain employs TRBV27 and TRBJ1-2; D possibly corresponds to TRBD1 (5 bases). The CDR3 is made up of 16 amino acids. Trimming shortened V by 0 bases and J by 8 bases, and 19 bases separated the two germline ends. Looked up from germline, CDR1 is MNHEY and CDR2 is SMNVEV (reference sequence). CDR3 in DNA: TGTGCCAGCAGTTTATCGTGGGGGGGGACCAGGGACGGCTACACCTTC. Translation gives CASSLSWGGTRDGYTF.

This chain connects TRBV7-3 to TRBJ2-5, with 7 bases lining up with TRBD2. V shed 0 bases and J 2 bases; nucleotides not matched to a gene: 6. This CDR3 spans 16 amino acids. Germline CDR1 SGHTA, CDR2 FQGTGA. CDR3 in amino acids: CASSLTPTGGQETQYF. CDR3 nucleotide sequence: TGTGCCAGCAGCTTAACACCGACGGGGGGACAAGAGACCCAGTACTTC. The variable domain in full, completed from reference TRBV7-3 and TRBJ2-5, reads GAGVSQTPSNKVTEKGKYVELRCDPISGHTALYWYRQSLGQGPEFLIYFQGTGAADDSGLPNDRFFAVRPEGSVSTLKIQRTERGDSAVYLCASSLTPTGGQETQYFGPGTRLLVL.

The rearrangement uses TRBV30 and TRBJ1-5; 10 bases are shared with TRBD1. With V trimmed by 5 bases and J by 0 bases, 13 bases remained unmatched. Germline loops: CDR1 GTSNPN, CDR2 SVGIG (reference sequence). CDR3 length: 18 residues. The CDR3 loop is CAWASRTGGYYSNQPQHF. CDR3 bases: TGTGCCTGGGCTTCGAGGACAGGGGGATATTATAGCAATCAGCCCCAGCATTTT.

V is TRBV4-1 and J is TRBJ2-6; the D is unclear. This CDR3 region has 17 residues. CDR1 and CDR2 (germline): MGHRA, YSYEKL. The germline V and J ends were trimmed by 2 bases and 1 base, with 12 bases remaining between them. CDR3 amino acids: CASSQQTRSSGANVLTF. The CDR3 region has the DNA TGCGCCAGCAGCCAACAAACGCGGAGTTCTGGGGCCAACGTCCTGACTTTC.

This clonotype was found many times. CDR3 in DNA: TGTGCCAGCAGTTCTACAGGACCGGCTAACTATGGCTACACCTTC. As protein: CASSSTGPANYGYTF. This chain links TRBV28 with TRBJ1-2, with a weak D call TRBD1 (5 bases). V was cut by 4 bases and J by 0 bases, with 12 bases left in between. The CDR3 is made up of 15 amino acids. CDR1 MDHEN and CDR2 SYDVKM come from the germline V gene.

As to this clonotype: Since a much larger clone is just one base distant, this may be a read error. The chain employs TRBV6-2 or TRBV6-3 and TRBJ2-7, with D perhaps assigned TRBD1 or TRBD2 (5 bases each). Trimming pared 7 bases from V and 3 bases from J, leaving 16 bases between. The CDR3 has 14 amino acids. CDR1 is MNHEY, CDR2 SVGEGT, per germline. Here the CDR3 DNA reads TGTGCCAGCACCGTCCGGGACGACCGCTACGAGCAGTACTTC. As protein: CASTVRDDRYEQYF.

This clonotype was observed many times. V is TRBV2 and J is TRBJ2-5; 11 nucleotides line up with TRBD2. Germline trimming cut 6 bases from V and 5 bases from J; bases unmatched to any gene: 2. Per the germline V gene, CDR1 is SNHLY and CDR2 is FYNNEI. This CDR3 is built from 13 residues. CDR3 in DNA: TGTGCCAGCAGACTAGCGGGAGCGGAGACCCAGTACTTC. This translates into CASRLAGAETQYF.

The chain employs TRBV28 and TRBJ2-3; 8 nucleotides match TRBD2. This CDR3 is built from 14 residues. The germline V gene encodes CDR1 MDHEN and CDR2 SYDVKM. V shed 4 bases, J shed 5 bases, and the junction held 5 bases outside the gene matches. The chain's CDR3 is CASSSLRGGDTQYF. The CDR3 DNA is TGTGCCAGCAGTTCCCTACGGGGGGGAGATACGCAGTATTTT.

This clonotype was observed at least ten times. The CDR3 loop is CSAVQGATGANVLTF. The CDR3 DNA is TGCAGTGCTGTACAGGGGGCGACTGGGGCCAACGTCCTGACTTTC. This chain links TRBV20-1 with TRBJ2-6, with TRBD1 identical over 9 bases. This CDR3 contains 15 residues. Unmatched junction bases numbered 4, after V lost 5 bases and J lost 2 bases. The germline V gene encodes CDR1 DFQATT and CDR2 SNEGSKA (reference sequence).

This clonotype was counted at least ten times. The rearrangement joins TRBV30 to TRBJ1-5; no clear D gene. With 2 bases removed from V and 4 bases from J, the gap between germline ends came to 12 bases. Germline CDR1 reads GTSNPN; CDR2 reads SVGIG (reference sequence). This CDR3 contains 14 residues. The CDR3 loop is CAWSSGNGNQPQHF. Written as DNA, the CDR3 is TGTGCCTGGAGTTCCGGTAATGGGAATCAGCCCCAGCATTTT.

CDR3 protein: CASSPFEGADQPQHF. CDR3 DNA: TGTGCCAGCTCACCTTTTGAGGGGGCCGATCAGCCCCAGCATTTT. The J gene is TRBJ1-5, the V gene TRBV18, with TRBD1 matching 7 bases. This CDR3 spans 15 amino acids. CDR1 KGHSH and CDR2 LQKENI come from the germline V gene. V shed 3 bases, J shed 5 bases, and the junction held 7 bases outside the gene matches. Filled out from reference TRBV18 and TRBJ1-5, the complete variable domain reads NAGVMQNPRHLVRRRGQEARLRCSPMKGHSHVYWYRQLPEEGLKFMVYLQKENIIDESGMPKERFSAEFPKEGPSILRIQQVVRGDSAAYFCASSPFEGADQPQHFGDGTRLSIL.

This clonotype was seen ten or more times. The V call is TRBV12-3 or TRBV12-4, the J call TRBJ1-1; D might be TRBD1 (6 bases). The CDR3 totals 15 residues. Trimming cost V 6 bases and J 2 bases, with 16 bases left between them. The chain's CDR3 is CASSSAGGSNTEAFF. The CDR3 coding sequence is TGTGCCAGCAGCTCGGCCGGGGGCTCAAACACTGAAGCTTTCTTT.